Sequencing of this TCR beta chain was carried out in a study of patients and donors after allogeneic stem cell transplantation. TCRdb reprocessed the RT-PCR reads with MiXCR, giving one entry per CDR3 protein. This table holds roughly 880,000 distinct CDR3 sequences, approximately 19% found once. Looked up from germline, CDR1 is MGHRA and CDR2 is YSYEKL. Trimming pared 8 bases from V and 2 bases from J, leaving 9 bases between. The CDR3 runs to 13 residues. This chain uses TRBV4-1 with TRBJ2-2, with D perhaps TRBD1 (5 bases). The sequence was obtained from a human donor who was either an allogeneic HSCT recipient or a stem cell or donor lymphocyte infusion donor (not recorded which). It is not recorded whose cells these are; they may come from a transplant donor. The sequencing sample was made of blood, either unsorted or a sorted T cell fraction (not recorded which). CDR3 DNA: TGCGCCAGCGGGGCTTCTAACACCGGGGAGCTGTTTTTT. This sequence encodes CASGASNTGELFF.